The present T cell receptor (beta chain) was sequenced within a study of cytomegalovirus exposure and HLA in healthy donors (dated by TCRdb to the late 2010s). About the study as a whole: An earlier analysis of 587 of the donors reported about 250 Gb of sequence data and approximately 110 million unique TCR beta sequences from 190 million or so T cells. Several DR-DQ haplotypes were treated as single units for association and clustering because of strong linkage in the cohort. An early release that covered some 630 HLA-typed donors contained approximately 300 gigabases of sequencing data and 75 million to 100 million unique TCR sequences. Donor age, sex, ethnicity and CMV serostatus were compiled together with the repertoire data. Every repertoire in the discovery cohort had been generated on one and the same sequencing platform. The study used immunosequencing to profile the T cell repertoires of hundreds of subjects and linked those repertoires to cytomegalovirus serostatus. The study aimed to test whether cataloging public T cell receptors could reveal signatures of past pathogen exposure. To study patterns of TCR occurrence, a later analysis re-analyzed previously published TCR beta repertoires from 666 donors and added high-resolution HLA genotyping. An earlier analysis of 587 of the donors applied high-throughput TCR beta sequencing to assess whether each TCR beta V gene segment acted as functional or pseudogenic. HLA typing covered class I and class II loci at four-digit resolution. On average, around 230,000 unique TCR beta nucleotide sequences were sequenced per donor among a few hundred genotyped donors of the cohort, with approximately 18% of those sequences being non-productive. Typing coverage differed by locus: A, B, C, DRB1 and DQB1 were typed in about 620-630 donors, DQA1 in roughly 510, DPA1 in 600 to 610, and DPB1 in approximately 450. The study combined high-throughput TCR immunosequencing, statistical association of individual TCRs with disease status, and machine learning to predict cytomegalovirus infection status. A later genetic analysis used genome-wide SNP genotypes for about 65% of the 666 donors, treating that subset as a discovery cohort. Besides the first cohort of 550 to 750 subjects, a separate validation cohort made up of roughly 120 different subjects was used. Rather than drawing on any new phenotypic data, the later analysis identified candidate immune exposures from TCR beta sequences and the way those sequences occurred across donors. Among the roughly 390 genotyped donors, 81% belonged to the genetic ancestry cluster associated with self-reported Caucasian donors. What the authors observed across the whole study: Linkage disequilibrium might explain the correlated functional status among segregating V segments, but an unknown experimental factor could not be ruled out. In an earlier analysis of about 550 of the donors, most TCR beta V segments were observed in productive rearrangements about 87% or about 30% of the time, broadly matching IMGT annotations. According to a later genetic analysis, donors in an Asian-associated ancestry cluster had fewer N-insertions in productive TCRs than the approximately 670-donor mean. Most TCR sequences were seen in very few donors, while some public TCRs were found in many individuals. Because HLA typing was unavailable for some donors at each locus, only the typed subset was used in association tests. A further reported finding was that TCR beta sequences accurately predicted the HLA-A and HLA-B alleles for most subjects in the first cohort. When HLA alleles, especially DR and DQ, strongly co-occurred, attributing TCR associations to individual alleles was difficult. A few of the identified cytomegalovirus-associated TCR beta chains were confirmed in vitro to be specific for cytomegalovirus antigens. Some IMGT-functional V segments, including TRBV6-2 and TRBV6-3, could not be distinguished by the 87-base-pair reads and were therefore excluded. In a later analysis, most CMV-associated TCR beta chains were found to appear HLA-restricted, with HLA associations seemingly driven largely by CMV exposure. Cytomegalovirus status was reported to be diagnosed by the classifier with high specificity and sensitivity in both the original and validation cohorts. In the study, around 150 TCR beta chains were listed as associated with cytomegalovirus. In a later analysis, TCR association rates were found to vary across HLA loci, with the most associated TCRs seen for DRB1 alleles and the fewest for HLA-C alleles. A later analysis reported that several top co-occurrence clusters appeared linked to parvovirus B19, influenza, CMV and Epstein-Barr virus. Because counts were too low, about 18 rarely observed V segments, including chromosome 9 orphons, were left out of the earlier analysis of roughly 600 of the donors. Roughly uniform sequencing depth across donors was assumed in presence/absence analyses, although this assumption may not hold. For the cohort, immune exposure information was limited to CMV serostatus. In a later analysis, HLA-associated TCR beta chains showed more clonal expansion and lower generation probabilities than non-associated chains that were equally common. A cluster of highly shared sequence variants was judged likely to represent a technical artifact of the sequencing pipeline. The authors suggested that the approach could potentially be extended to other disease states and immunological phenotypes. In a later analysis, some 18,000 TCR beta sequences were associated with specific HLA alleles at a false discovery rate of 0.05. V-gene and J-gene trimming of TCR beta chains was associated with a missense DCLRE1C variant in a later genetic analysis, and the association was replicated in an independent cohort. In this cohort, only TCR beta chains were sequenced, and detectable features were limited by the absence of alpha or paired-chain data.

The method was the immunoSEQ multiplex PCR assay. A mixture of 60 forward primers for TCR Vbeta segments and 13 reverse primers for TCR Jbeta segments was used in the multiplex PCR. The CDR3 region of rearranged TCR beta genes was amplified from genomic DNA by a multiplex PCR assay. On the Illumina HiSeq System, the amplified TCR beta libraries were sequenced as 87-base-pair reads. The paper's processing steps were these. In a later analysis, 80 million or so unique TCR beta chains were counted across the 650 to 750 repertoires, and roughly 11 million of these chains were shared by at least two donors. Raw reads were error-corrected and collapsed into unique sequences with a nearest-neighbor algorithm that merged closely related sequences to remove PCR and sequencing errors. Alignment of CDR3 sequences to IMGT reference sequences was used to assign V, D and J gene segments. Each retained sequence needed at least a six-nucleotide match to both a V gene segment and a J gene segment. Rearrangements were classified as productive when the CDR3 lacked stop codons and remained in frame with V and J, and all other rearrangements were classified as non-productive. Following IMGT convention, CDR3 was defined as the stretch from the second conserved V-encoded cysteine to the conserved J-encoded phenylalanine. Sequences without an unambiguous match to a single V gene segment were excluded from the earlier analysis of about 600 of the donors. In an earlier analysis of 450 to 750 of the donors, a V segment was called functional when productive rearrangements were above 56.7%, and segregating when the standard deviation between donors exceeded 5%. A statistical classification framework was built for diagnosing cytomegalovirus status from the catalog of TCR beta chain sequences. A later analysis assigned V and J genes by comparing TCR nucleotide sequences with IMGT/GENE-DB human TR gene sequences. A later analysis assigned CDR3 sequences and most-parsimonious VDJ recombination scenarios with the TCRdist pipeline. In a later analysis, each TCR beta chain was defined by its CDR3 amino acid sequence together with its V-gene family, and reads lacking a unique V-gene family were excluded. A later analysis removed 500 to 650 highly shared, low-generation-probability nucleotide sequences to deal with suspected cross-contamination and a sequencing artifact. For each public chain, a later analysis derived a clonal expansion index from normalized ranks of inferred template counts within each repertoire. In a later analysis, generation probabilities were computed with a VDJ recombination model fitted to out-of-frame rearrangements, and the resulting probabilities were checked against IGoR. Hypergeometric tests were used in a later analysis to score TCR-TCR, TCR-HLA and TCR-CMV co-occurrence, with a repertoire-size bias correction applied to the TCR pairs. In a later analysis, false discovery rates were estimated by permuting HLA or CMV assignments 20 times. In a later analysis, co-occurring TCRs were grouped using DBSCAN, with TCRdist sequence similarity added in when clustering inside HLA-allele-positive subsets. Repertoires with fewer than 30,000 or more than 120,000 public chains were left out of co-occurrence clustering, as were several repertoires with anomalous nucleotide sharing. As stored in TCRdb, this immuneACCESS dataset retains in-frame rearrangements with V and J assigned. A fraction of the clones does not appear; measured against another copy, unresolved V genes explain less than half of the discrepancy, and the remainder lacks a known reason. V, J and clone size reflect that table, while D and trimming were determined from the DNA. For this sample the table gives approximately 120,000 clones, of which around 81% were detected only once. Clones ranked in the top ten supply 0.95% to 1.5% of the sample.

The CDR3 starts with the cysteine, ends with the phenylalanine, and has 18 residues. Of the read, only the CDR3 DNA is kept; its 54 bases are in frame from base 1. The germline V gene (reference sequence) yields SEHNR for CDR1 and FQNEAQ for CDR2. At the junction V is shortened by 0 bases and J by 7 bases; bases outside the gene matches: 16. In total, 500 to 700 healthy bone marrow donors made up the cohort. At the time of sampling, every cohort member was nominally healthy, though immune exposures that went unrecorded were likely present. The donor tested CMV seronegative, placing the donor among the 300 to 450 seronegative members of the cohort. A peripheral blood sample was provided by each donor, and peripheral blood mononuclear cells were used for TCR beta sequencing. Genomic DNA extraction from the blood cell samples was performed with the Qiagen DNeasy Blood Extraction Kit. Points on this clone: The clone's antigen remains unknown. Base-call qualities are not available, and no considerably larger clone is one nucleotide away.

The sample comprised PBMCs. The sequence links TRBV7-9 to TRBJ2-5; TRBD2 aligns with 8 central bases. This TCR came from a female donor in good health and CMV-seronegative. The CDR3 here reads CASSLAVGGRRQMRTQYF. The sequenced DNA is TGTGCCAGCAGCTTAGCGGTTGGCGGGAGGCGACAGATGAGGACCCAGTACTTC.